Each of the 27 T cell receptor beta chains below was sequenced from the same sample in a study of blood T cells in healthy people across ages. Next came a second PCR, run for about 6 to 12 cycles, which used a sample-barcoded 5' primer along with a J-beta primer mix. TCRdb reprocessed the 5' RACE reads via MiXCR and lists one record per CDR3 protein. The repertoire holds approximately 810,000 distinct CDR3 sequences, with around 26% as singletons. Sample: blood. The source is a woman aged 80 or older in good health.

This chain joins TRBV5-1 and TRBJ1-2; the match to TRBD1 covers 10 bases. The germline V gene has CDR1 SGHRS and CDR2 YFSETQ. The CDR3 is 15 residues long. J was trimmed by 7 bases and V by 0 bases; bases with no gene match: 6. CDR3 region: CASSLGSGQGIGYTF. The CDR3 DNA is TGCGCCAGCAGCTTGGGGTCGGGACAGGGGATTGGCTACACCTTC.

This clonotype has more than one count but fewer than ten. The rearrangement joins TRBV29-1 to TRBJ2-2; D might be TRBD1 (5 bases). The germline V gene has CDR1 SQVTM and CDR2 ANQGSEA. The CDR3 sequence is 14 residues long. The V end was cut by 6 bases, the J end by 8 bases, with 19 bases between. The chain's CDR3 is CSVGANDSPGELFF. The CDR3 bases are TGCAGCGTAGGGGCCAATGACAGTCCTGGGGAGCTGTTTTTT.

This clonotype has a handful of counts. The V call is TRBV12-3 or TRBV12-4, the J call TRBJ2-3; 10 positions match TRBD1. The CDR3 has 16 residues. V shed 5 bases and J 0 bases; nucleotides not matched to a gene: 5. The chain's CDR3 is CASSPGQGVSTDTQYF. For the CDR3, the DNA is TGTGCCAGCAGTCCCGGACAGGGGGTGAGCACAGATACGCAGTATTTT.

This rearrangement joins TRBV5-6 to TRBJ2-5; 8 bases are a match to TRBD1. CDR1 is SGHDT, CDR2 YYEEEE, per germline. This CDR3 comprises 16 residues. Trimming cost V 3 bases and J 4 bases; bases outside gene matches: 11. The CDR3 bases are TGTGCCAGCAGCTGGAGAGGACAGGGAGGCCGAGAGACCCAGTACTTC. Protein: CASSWRGQGGRETQYF.

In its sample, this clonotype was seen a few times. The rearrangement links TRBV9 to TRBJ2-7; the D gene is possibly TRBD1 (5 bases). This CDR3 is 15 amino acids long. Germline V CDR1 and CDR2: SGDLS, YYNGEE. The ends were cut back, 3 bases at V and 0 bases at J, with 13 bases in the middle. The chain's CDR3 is CASSEGLGLSYEQYF. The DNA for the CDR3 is TGTGCCAGCAGCGAGGGGTTAGGCCTCTCCTACGAGCAGTACTTC.

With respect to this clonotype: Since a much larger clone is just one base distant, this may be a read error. In DNA, the CDR3 is TGTGCCAGCAGCCTGAGGACAGCTTATAATTCACCCCCCCACTTT. The encoded protein is CASSLRTAYNSPPHF. V and J are TRBV7-2 and TRBJ1-6, with D perhaps matching TRBD1 (6 bases). Germline V gives CDR1 SGHTA, CDR2 FQGNSA. This CDR3 is built from 15 residues.

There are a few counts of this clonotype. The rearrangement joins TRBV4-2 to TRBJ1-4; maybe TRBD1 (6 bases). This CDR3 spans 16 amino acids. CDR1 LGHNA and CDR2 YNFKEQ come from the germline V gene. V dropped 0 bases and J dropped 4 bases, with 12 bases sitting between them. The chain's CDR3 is CASSQDRGALNEKLFF. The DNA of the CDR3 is TGTGCCAGCAGCCAAGATCGGGGGGCGCTTAATGAAAAACTGTTTTTT.

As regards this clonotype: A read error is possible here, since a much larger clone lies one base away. The CDR3: CSVTGSDEQFF. In DNA form, the CDR3 reads TGCAGCGTGACAGGGAGTGATGAGCAGTTCTTC. J is TRBJ2-1 and V is TRBV29-1; TRBD1 agrees at 7 bases. Trimming at V came to 6 bases and at J to 8 bases, leaving 4 bases not matched to a gene. This CDR3 has 11 residues. Germline V gene data show CDR1 as SQVTM and CDR2 as ANQGSEA.

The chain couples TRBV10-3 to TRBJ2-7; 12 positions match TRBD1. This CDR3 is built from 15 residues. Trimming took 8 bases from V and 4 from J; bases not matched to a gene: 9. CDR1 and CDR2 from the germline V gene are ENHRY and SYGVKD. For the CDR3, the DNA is TGTGCCATCGCCGCCCCGGGACAGGGGGCATACGAGCAGTACTTC. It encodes CAIAAPGQGAYEQYF.

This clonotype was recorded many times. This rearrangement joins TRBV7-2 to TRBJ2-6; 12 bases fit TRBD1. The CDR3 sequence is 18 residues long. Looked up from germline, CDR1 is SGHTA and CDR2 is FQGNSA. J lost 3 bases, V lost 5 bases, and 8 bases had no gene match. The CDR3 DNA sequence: TGTGCCAGCAGCCCTGGGCGGGACAGGGGGCATGGGGCCAACGTCCTGACTTTC. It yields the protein CASSPGRDRGHGANVLTF.

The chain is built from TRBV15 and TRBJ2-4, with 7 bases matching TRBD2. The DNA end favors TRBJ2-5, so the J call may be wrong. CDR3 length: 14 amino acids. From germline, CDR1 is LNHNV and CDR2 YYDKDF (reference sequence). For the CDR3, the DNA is TGTGCCACCAGCAGATCGGGACTAAGGGGGACCCAGTACTTC. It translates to CATSRSGLRGTQYF.

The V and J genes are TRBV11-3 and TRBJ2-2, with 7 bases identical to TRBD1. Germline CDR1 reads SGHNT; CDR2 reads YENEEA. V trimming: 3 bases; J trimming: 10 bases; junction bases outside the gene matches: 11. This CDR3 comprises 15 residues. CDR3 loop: CASSFKGAYFAELFF. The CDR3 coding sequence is TGTGCCAGCAGCTTTAAGGGGGCTTACTTCGCGGAGCTGTTTTTT.

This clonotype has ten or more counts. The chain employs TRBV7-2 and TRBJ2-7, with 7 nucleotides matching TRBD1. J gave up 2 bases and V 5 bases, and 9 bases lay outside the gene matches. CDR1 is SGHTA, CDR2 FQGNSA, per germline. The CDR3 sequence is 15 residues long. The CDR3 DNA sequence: TGTGCCAGCAGCGAAGACAGGGCCACCCCCTACGAGCAGTACTTC. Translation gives CASSEDRATPYEQYF. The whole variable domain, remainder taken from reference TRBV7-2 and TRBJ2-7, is GAGVSQSPSNKVTEKGKDVELRCDPISGHTALYWYRQSLGQGLEFLIYFQGNSAPDKSGLPSDRFSAERTGGSVSTLTIQRTQQEDSAVYLCASSEDRATPYEQYFGPGTRLTVT.

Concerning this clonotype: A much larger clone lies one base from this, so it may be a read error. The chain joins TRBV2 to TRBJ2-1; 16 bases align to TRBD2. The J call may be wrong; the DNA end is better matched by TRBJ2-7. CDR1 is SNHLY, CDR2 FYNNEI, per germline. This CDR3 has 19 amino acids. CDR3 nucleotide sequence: TGTGCCAGCAGTGAGCCGGGACTAGCGGGGGGGCGCTCCTACAATGAGCAGTACTTC. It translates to CASSEPGLAGGRSYNEQYF.

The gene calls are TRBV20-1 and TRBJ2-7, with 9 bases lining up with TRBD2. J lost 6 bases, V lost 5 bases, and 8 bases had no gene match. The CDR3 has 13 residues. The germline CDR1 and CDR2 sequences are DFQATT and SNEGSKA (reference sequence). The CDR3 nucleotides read TGCAGTGCTGCGGGGGGGCCGACCTGCGAGCAGTACTTC. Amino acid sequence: CSAAGGPTCEQYF.

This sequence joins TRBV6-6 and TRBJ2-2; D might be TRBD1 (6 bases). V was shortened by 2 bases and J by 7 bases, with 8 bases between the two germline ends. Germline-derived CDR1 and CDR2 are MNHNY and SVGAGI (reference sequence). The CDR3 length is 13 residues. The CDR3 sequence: CASSYGGSGELFF. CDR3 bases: TGTGCCAGCAGTTACGGGGGCAGCGGGGAGCTGTTTTTT.

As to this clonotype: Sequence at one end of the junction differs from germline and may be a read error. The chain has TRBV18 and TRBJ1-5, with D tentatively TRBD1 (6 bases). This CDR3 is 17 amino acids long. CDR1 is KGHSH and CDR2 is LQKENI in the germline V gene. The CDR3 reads CAGSPQRGGMSNQPQHF. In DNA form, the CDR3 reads TGTGCCGGCTCACCACAAAGGGGGGGTATGAGCAATCAGCCCCAGCATTTT. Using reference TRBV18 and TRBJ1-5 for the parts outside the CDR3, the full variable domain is NAGVMQNPRHLVRRRGQEARLRCSPMKGHSHVYWYRQLPEEGLKFMVYLQKENIIDESGMPKERFSAEFPKEGPSILRIQQVVRGDSAAYFCAGSPQRGGMSNQPQHFGDGTRLSIL.

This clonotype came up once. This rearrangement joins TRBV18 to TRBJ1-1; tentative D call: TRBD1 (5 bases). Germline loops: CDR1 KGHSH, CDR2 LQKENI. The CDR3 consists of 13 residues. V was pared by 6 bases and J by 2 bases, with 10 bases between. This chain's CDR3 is CASSPGDNTEAFF. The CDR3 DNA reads TGTGCCAGCTCCCCCGGGGACAACACTGAAGCTTTCTTT.

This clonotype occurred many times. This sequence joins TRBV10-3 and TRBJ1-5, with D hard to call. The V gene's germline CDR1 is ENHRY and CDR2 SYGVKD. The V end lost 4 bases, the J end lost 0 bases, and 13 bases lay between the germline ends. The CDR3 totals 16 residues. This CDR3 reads CAISASPGDSNQPQHF. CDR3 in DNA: TGTGCCATCAGTGCCTCCCCAGGAGATAGCAATCAGCCCCAGCATTTT.

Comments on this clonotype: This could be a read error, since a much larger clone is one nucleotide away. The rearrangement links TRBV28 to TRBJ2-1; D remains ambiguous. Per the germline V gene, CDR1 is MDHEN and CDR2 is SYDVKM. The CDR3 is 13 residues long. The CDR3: CAGSQYSGNEQFF. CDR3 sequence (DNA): TGTGCCGGCAGCCAGTATAGTGGGAATGAGCAGTTCTTC.

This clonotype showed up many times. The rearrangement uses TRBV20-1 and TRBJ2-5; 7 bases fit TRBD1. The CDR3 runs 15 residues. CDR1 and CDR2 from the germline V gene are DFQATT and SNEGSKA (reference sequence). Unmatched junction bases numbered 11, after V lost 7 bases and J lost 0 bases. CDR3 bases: TGCAGTGATTTATTAAGGACAGGATACCAAGAGACCCAGTACTTC. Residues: CSDLLRTGYQETQYF.

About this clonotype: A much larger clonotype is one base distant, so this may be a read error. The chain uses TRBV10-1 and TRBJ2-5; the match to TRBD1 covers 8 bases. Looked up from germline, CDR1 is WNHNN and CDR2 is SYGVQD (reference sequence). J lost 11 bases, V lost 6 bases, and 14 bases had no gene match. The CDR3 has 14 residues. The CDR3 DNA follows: TGCGCCAGCAGCCGCAGGACAGGGCGGGGAGAGCAGTACTTC. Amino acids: CASSRRTGRGEQYF.

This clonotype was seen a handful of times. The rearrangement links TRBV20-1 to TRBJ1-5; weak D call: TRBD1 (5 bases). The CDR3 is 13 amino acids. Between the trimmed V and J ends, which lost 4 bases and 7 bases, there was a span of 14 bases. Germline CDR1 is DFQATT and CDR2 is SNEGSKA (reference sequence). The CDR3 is CSATNQGRQPQHF. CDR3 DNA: TGCAGTGCTACCAATCAGGGCAGGCAGCCCCAGCATTTT.

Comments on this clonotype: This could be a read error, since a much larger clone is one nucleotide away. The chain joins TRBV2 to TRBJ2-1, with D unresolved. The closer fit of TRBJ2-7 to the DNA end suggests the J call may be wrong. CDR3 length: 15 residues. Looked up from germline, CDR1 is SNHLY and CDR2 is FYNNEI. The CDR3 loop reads CASSDGYPSYNEQYF. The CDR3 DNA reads TGTGCCAGCAGTGACGGATACCCCTCCTACAATGAGCAGTACTTC.

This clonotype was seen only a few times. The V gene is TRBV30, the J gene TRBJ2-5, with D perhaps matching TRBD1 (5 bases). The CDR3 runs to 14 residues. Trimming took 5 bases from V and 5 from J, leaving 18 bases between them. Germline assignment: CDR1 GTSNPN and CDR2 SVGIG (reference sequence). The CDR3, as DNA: TGTGCCTGGGGCTCGATCTCTGGGGCCGAGACCCAGTACTTC. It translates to CAWGSISGAETQYF.

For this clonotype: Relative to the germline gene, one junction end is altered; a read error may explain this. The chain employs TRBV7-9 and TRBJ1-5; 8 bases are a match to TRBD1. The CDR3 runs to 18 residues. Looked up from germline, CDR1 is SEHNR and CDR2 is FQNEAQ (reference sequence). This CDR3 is CACSLATGDFFSNQPQHF. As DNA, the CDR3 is TGTGCCTGCAGCTTAGCGACAGGGGACTTCTTTAGCAATCAGCCCCAGCATTTT.

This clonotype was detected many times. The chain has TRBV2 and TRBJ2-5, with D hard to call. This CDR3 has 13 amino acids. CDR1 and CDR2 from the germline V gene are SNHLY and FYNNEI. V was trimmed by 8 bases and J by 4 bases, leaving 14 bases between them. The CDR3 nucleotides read TGTGCCAGCGATTTTAGTTCCCTAGAGACCCAGTACTTC. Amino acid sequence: CASDFSSLETQYF.